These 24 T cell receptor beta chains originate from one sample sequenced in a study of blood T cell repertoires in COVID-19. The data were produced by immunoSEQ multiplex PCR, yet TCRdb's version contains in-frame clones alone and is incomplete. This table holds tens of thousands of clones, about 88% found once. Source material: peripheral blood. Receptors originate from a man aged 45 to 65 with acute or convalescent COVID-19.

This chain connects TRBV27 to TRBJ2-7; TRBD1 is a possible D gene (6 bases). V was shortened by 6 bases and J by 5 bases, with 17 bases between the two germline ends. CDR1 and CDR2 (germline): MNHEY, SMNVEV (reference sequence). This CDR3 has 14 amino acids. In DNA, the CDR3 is TGTGCCAGCAGCTTTTCAAACAGGGTCCACGAGCAGTACGTC. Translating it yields CASSFSNRVHEQYV.

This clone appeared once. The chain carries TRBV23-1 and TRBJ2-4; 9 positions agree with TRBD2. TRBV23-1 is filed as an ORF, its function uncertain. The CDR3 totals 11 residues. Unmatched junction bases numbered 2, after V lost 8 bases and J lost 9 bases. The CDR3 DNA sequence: TGCGCCAGCGGTAGCGGGGGCATTCAGTACTTC. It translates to CASGSGGIQYF.

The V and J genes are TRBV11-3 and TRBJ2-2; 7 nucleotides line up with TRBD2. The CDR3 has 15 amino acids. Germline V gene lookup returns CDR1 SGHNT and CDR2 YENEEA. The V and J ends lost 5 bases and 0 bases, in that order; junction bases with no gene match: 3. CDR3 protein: CASSPSGTNTGELFF. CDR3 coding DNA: TGTGCCAGCAGCCCCAGCGGGACGAACACCGGGGAGCTGTTTTTT. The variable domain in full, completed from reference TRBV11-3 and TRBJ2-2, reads EAGVVQSPRYKIIEKKQPVAFWCNPISGHNTLYWYLQNLGQGPELLIRYENEEAVDDSQLPKDRFSAERLKGVDSTLKIQPAELGDSAVYLCASSPSGTNTGELFFGEGSRLTVL.

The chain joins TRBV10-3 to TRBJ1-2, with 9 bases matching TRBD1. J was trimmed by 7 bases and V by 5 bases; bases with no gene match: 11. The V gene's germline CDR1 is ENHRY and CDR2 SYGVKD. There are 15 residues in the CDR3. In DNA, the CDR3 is TGTGCCATCAGTCTCTGGACAGGGGTGGAGGGTGGCTACACCTTC. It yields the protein CAISLWTGVEGGYTF.

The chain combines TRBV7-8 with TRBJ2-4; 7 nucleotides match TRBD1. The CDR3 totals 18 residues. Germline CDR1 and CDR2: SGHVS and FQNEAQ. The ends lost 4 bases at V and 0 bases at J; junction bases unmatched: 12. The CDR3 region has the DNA TGTGCCAGCAGCTCGCCGAGACACAGGGGCCTAGCCAAAAACATTCAGTACTTC. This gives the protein CASSSPRHRGLAKNIQYF.

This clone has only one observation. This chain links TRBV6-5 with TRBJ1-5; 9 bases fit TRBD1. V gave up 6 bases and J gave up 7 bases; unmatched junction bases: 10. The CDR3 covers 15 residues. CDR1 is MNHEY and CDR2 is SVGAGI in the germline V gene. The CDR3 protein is CASSKQGAVGQPQHF. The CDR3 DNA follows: TGTGCCAGCAGCAAACAGGGGGCGGTGGGGCAGCCCCAGCATTTT.

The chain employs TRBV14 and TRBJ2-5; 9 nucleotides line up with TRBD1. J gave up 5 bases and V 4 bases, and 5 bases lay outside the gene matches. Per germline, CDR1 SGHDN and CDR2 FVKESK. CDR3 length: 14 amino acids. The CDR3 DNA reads TGTGCCAGCAGCCGCCTAGGGACAGGGGAGACCCAGTACTTC. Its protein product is CASSRLGTGETQYF.

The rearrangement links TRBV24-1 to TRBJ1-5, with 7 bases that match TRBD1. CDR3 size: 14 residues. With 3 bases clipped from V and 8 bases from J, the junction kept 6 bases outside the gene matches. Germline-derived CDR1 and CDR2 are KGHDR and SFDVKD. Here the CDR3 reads CATSDKTGQEPQHF. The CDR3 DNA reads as TGTGCCACCAGTGATAAGACAGGGCAGGAGCCCCAGCATTTT.

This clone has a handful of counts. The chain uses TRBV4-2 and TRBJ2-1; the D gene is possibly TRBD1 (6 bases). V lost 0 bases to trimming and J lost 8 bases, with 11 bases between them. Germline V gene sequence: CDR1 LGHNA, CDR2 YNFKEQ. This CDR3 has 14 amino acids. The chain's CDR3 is CASSQDLKGDEQFF. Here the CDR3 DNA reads TGTGCCAGCAGCCAAGATTTGAAGGGGGATGAGCAGTTCTTC.

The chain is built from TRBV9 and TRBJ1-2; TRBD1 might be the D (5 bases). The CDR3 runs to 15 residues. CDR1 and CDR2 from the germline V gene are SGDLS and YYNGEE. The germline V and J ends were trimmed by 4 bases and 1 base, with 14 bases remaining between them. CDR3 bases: TGTGCCAGCAGCCCGTCGCAGGGTCATAACTATGGCTACACCTTC. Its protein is CASSPSQGHNYGYTF.

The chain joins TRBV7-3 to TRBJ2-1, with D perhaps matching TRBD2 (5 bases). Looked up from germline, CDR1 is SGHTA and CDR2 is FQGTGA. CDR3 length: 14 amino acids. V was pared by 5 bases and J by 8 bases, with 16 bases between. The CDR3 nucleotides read TGTGCCAGCAGCCCTAAGGGTCCGGGATATGAGCAGTTCTTC. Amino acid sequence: CASSPKGPGYEQFF.

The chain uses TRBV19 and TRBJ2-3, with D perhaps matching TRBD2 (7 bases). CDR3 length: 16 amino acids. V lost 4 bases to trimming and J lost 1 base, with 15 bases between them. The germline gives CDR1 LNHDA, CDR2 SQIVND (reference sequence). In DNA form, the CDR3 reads TGTGCCAGTAGTACGAGGGGGGGTAGCGGCACAGATACGCAGTATTTT. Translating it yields CASSTRGGSGTDTQYF.

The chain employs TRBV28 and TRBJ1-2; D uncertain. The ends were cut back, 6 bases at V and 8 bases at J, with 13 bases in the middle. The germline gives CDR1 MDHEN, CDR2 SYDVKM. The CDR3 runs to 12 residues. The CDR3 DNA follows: TGTGCCAGCAGCCTTACAGAAAGGGGCTACACCTTC. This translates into CASSLTERGYTF.

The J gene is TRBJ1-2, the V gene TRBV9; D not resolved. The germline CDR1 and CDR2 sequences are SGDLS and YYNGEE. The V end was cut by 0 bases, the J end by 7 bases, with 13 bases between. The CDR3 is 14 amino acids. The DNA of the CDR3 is TGTGCCAGCAGCGTAGATGGCAGGTCTGGTGGCTACACCTTC. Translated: CASSVDGRSGGYTF.

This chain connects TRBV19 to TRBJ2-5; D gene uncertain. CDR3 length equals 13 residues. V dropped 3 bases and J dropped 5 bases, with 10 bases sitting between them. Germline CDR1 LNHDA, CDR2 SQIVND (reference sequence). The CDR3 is CASSIRRFETQYF. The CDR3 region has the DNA TGTGCCAGTAGTATTCGGCGGTTTGAGACCCAGTACTTC.

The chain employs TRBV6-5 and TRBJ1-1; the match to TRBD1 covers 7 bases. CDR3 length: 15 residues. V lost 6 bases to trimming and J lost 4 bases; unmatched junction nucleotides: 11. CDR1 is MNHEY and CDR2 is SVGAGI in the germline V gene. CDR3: CASRPRQGRSTEAFF. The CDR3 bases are TGTGCCAGCAGACCTCGACAGGGACGGAGCACTGAAGCTTTCTTT.

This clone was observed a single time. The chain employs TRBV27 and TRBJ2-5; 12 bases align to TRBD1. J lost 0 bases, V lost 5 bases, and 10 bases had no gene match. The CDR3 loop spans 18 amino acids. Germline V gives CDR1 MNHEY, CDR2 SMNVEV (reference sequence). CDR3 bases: TGTGCCAGCAGTCTGCTAGGGACAGGGGGCGCTAACCAAGAGACCCAGTACTTC. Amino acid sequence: CASSLLGTGGANQETQYF.

This chain's CDR3 is CASSFRGNTEAFF. The CDR3 DNA reads TGTGCCAGCAGTTTCCGGGGGAACACTGAAGCTTTCTTT. The chain joins TRBV28 to TRBJ1-1; D gene ambiguous. Per germline, CDR1 MDHEN and CDR2 SYDVKM. Trimming cost V 3 bases and J 1 base, with 6 bases left between them. The CDR3 runs 13 residues.

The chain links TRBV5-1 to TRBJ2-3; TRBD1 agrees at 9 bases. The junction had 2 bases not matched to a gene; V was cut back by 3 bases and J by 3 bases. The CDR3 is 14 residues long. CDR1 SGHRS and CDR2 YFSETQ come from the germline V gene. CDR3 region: CASSSGQGTDTQYF. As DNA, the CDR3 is TGCGCCAGCAGCTCGGGACAGGGAACAGATACGCAGTATTTT.

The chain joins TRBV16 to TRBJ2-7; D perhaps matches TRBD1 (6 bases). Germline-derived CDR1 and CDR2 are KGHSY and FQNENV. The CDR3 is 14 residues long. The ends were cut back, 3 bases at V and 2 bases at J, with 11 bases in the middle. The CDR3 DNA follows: TGTGCCAGCAGCCAGGTTAGGGGGACCTACGAGCAGTACGTC. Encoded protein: CASSQVRGTYEQYV.

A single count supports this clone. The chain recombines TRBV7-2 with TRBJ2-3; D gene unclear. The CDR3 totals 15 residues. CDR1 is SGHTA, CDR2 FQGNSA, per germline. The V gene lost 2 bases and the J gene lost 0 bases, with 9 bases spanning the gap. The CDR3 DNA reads TGTGCCAGCAGCTTACTTGTAGTGAGCACAGATACGCAGTATTTT. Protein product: CASSLLVVSTDTQYF.

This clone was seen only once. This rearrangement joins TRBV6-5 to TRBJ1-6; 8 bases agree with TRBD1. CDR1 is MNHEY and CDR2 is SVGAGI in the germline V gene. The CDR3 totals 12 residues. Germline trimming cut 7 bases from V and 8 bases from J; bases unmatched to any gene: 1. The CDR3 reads CASMDRDSPLHF. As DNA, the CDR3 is TGTGCCAGCATGGACAGGGATTCACCCCTCCACTTT.

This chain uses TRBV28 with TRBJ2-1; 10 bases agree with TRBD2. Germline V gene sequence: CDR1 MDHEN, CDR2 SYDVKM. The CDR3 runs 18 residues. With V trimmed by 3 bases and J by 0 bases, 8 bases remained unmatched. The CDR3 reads CASSFPTSGASSYNEQFF. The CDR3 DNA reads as TGTGCCAGCAGTTTCCCCACTAGCGGGGCGAGCTCCTACAATGAGCAGTTCTTC.

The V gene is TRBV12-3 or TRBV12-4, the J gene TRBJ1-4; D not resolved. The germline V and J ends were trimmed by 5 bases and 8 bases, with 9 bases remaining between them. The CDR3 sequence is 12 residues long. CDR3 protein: CASSRGEEKLFF. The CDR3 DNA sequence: TGTGCCAGCAGTCGCGGGGAGGAAAAACTGTTTTTT.